This TCR beta chain was identified during a study of blood T cell repertoires in COVID-19. Overall study: Sites across the United States, Italy and Spain contributed samples from acute and convalescent COVID-19.

Looked up from germline, CDR1 is LNHNV and CDR2 is YYDKDF (reference sequence). This CDR3 is built from 13 residues. V was clipped by 2 bases and J by 3 bases, with 5 bases between them. Authors' methods: Cell counts per sample came from amplifying reference gene primers. Clones were read by immunoSEQ multiplex PCR, and TCRdb kept only the in-frame ones, dropping some. For V, J and clone size, that table is used; D and trimming come from the DNA. The profile shows around 300,000 clones, around 87% of them singletons. Sequenced: PBMCs or T cells enriched from blood (not recorded which). The clonotype was recovered from a woman aged 25-40 years who had recovered from COVID-19. The rearrangement joins TRBV15 to TRBJ1-3; D not certain. The CDR3 region is CATSRNSGNTIYF. The CDR3 bases are TGTGCCACCAGCAGAAATAGTGGAAACACCATATATTTT. Full variable domain (rest looked up from reference TRBV15 and TRBJ1-3): DAMVIQNPRYQVTQFGKPVTLSCSQTLNHNVMYWYQQKSSQAPKLLFHYYDKDFNNEADTPDNFQSRRPNTSFCFLDIRSPGLGDTAMYLCATSRNSGNTIYFGEGSWLTVV.